These 27 T cell receptor beta chains share one sample of origin, sequenced in a study of shared clonotypes between healthy human individuals. Sequencing used immunoSEQ multiplex PCR; TCRdb keeps in-frame clones, though not all of them. The repertoire holds about 2.1 million clones, with over 85% as singletons. The naive CD8 population came from CD45RO-negative cells selected for CCR7, without terminally differentiated effector memory CD45RA+ cells. Sequencing was carried out using naive CD8+ T cells from PBMCs. These receptors all come from a man younger than 35 in good health. Some clones in this sample may be carry-over from other donors' samples.

This clone was seen once. The chain links TRBV29-1 to TRBJ1-2, with D perhaps matching TRBD1 (5 bases). This CDR3 has 12 residues. Between the trimmed V and J ends, which lost 3 bases and 3 bases, there was a span of 8 bases. CDR1 is SQVTM and CDR2 is ANQGSEA in the germline V gene. CDR3 region: CSVEFRDYGYTF. DNA for the CDR3: TGCAGCGTTGAGTTCAGGGACTATGGCTACACCTTC.

The chain is built from TRBV5-6 and TRBJ2-6, with a tentative D call TRBD1 (5 bases). Germline V gives CDR1 SGHDT, CDR2 YYEEEE. Trimming stripped 2 bases from V and 2 bases from J, with 20 bases between. The CDR3 runs to 19 residues. CDR3 sequence: CASSLLRQNLATGANVLTF. For the CDR3, the DNA is TGTGCCAGCAGCTTATTACGACAGAACCTTGCTACTGGGGCCAACGTCCTGACTTTC.

The CDR3 protein is CASSDREPGGYTF. The CDR3 region has the DNA TGTGCCAGCAGCGACCGAGAACCGGGGGGCTACACCTTC. The chain has TRBV6-1 and TRBJ1-2; D remains ambiguous. This CDR3 is 13 amino acids long. The germline CDR1 and CDR2 sequences are MNHNS and SASEGT. V lost 6 bases and J lost 8, with 16 bases in between.

The gene calls are TRBV14 and TRBJ2-7; D is perhaps TRBD1 or TRBD2 (5 bases each). Between the trimmed V and J ends, which lost 1 base and 5 bases, there was a span of 9 bases. This CDR3 spans 13 amino acids. In germline, CDR1 is SGHDN, CDR2 FVKESK. CDR3 residues: CASSQGGFHEQYF. The CDR3, as DNA: TGTGCCAGCAGCCAAGGGGGGTTCCACGAGCAGTACTTC.

The chain uses TRBV21-1 and TRBJ1-5; the D segment call TRBD1 is taken from the table without a DNA check. TRBV21-1 is deemed a pseudogene. The CDR3 length is 19 residues. The CDR3 loop reads CASSKGQGYTPRGNQPQHF. The DNA for the CDR3 is TGTGCCAGCAGCAAAGGACAGGGGTACACACCTCGGGGCAATCAGCCCCAGCATTTT.

The rearrangement links TRBV7-9 to TRBJ2-1; 8 bases line up with TRBD2. This CDR3 contains 17 residues. Germline V gene lookup returns CDR1 SEHNR and CDR2 FQNEAQ (reference sequence). V gave up 1 base and J gave up 5 bases; unmatched junction bases: 10. The CDR3 DNA reads TGTGCCAGCAGCTTAGGGCAGAGCGGGAGTTTGGACAATGAGCAGTTCTTC. Its translation: CASSLGQSGSLDNEQFF.

CDR3 in amino acids: CSVSGFTGELFF. The CDR3 coding sequence is TGCAGCGTTTCAGGGTTCACCGGGGAGCTGTTTTTT. This sequence joins TRBV29-1 and TRBJ2-2, with a tentative D call TRBD1 (5 bases). The CDR3 consists of 12 residues. From germline, CDR1 is SQVTM and CDR2 ANQGSEA. Trimming took off 5 bases at V and 4 bases at J, with 8 bases between the two ends.

The rearrangement uses TRBV7-2 and TRBJ2-7; 7 bases align to TRBD1. The germline gives CDR1 SGHTA, CDR2 FQGNSA. There are 15 residues in the CDR3. V was pared by 2 bases and J by 2 bases, with 6 bases of the junction left unmatched. CDR3 sequence (DNA): TGTGCCAGCAGCTTAATACAGGGGCCCACCTACGAGCAGTACTTC. Translated, it gives CASSLIQGPTYEQYF.

The chain joins TRBV9 to TRBJ2-1; a weak D match, TRBD1 (6 bases). The CDR3 loop spans 16 amino acids. In germline, CDR1 is SGDLS, CDR2 YYNGEE. Trimming cost V 3 bases and J 0 bases, with 13 bases left between them. CDR3 in amino acids: CASSGNEGHSYNEQFF. DNA of the CDR3: TGTGCCAGCAGCGGGAACGAGGGACACTCCTACAATGAGCAGTTCTTC.

V usage is TRBV28 and J usage is TRBJ2-1; possible D gene TRBD2, 6 bases. This CDR3 has 18 amino acids. V lost 6 bases, J lost 0 bases, and 21 bases lay in between. CDR1 is MDHEN and CDR2 is SYDVKM in the germline V gene. For the CDR3, the DNA is TGTGCCAGCAGACCTTTAAGATGGGACTTCCTCTCCTACAATGAGCAGTTCTTC. It translates to CASRPLRWDFLSYNEQFF. Full variable domain (outside the CDR3, taken from reference TRBV28 and TRBJ2-1): DVKVTQSSRYLVKRTGEKVFLECVQDMDHENMFWYRQDPGLGLRLIYFSYDVKMKEKGDIPEGYSVSREKKERFSLILESASTNQTSMYLCASRPLRWDFLSYNEQFFGPGTRLTVL.

This sequence joins TRBV18 and TRBJ2-5; D is uncertain. Germline V CDR1 and CDR2: KGHSH, LQKENI. Trimming stripped 3 bases from V and 1 base from J, with 15 bases between. The CDR3 length is 16 residues. The DNA of the CDR3 is TGTGCCAGCTCACCCCCCGTCGGAGACCTCCAAGAGACCCAGTACTTC. This gives the protein CASSPPVGDLQETQYF.

The CDR3 coding sequence is TGTGCCTGGAGCCGTCTTCAGGGATCCGGGGAGCTGTTTTTT. This codes for CAWSRLQGSGELFF. The rearrangement links TRBV30 to TRBJ2-2, with a weak D call TRBD1 (5 bases). V was shortened by 3 bases and J by 6 bases, with 14 bases between the two germline ends. CDR3 length: 14 residues. The germline CDR1 and CDR2 sequences are GTSNPN and SVGIG (reference sequence).

The chain links TRBV5-1 to TRBJ2-7; 11 bases map to TRBD2. The germline V gene encodes CDR1 SGHRS and CDR2 YFSETQ. CDR3 length: 16 amino acids. V shed 2 bases, J shed 2 bases, and the junction held 6 bases outside the gene matches. Here the CDR3 DNA reads TGCGCCAGCAGCTTAGATAGCGGGAGGGCGACCTACGAGCAGTACTTC. Amino acid sequence: CASSLDSGRATYEQYF. Combining the CDR3 with reference TRBV5-1 and TRBJ2-7 gives the whole variable domain KAGVTQTPRYLIKTRGQQVTLSCSPISGHRSVSWYQQTPGQGLQFLFEYFSETQRNKGNFPGRFSGRQFSNSRSEMNVSTLELGDSALYLCASSLDSGRATYEQYFGPGTRLTVT.

The chain joins TRBV11-2 to TRBJ2-5, with 9 bases matching TRBD2. The CDR3 has 16 residues. Losses at the gene ends were 2 bases for V and 0 bases for J; bases not matched to a gene: 4. The V gene's germline CDR1 is SGHAT and CDR2 FQNNGV. Here the CDR3 DNA reads TGTGCCAGCAGCTTATGGGCTAGCGGGGACCAAGAGACCCAGTACTTC. Its translation: CASSLWASGDQETQYF.

This clone was found a few times. J is TRBJ1-2 and V is TRBV7-9, with D possibly being TRBD1 (5 bases). This CDR3 is 12 amino acids long. The ends were cut back, 8 bases at V and 7 bases at J, with 14 bases in the middle. The germline CDR1 and CDR2 sequences are SEHNR and FQNEAQ (reference sequence). Here the CDR3 DNA reads TGTGCCAGCGAACCCCCTGGGGCTGGCTACACCTTC. Protein: CASEPPGAGYTF.

V is TRBV29-1 and J is TRBJ1-2; TRBD1 is a possible D gene (5 bases). The CDR3 is 15 residues long. V lost 3 bases and J 2 bases, leaving 16 bases between the germline ends. From germline, CDR1 is SQVTM and CDR2 ANQGSEA. CDR3 region: CSVETPREGNYGYTF. In DNA form, the CDR3 reads TGCAGCGTTGAGACCCCCCGGGAGGGGAACTATGGCTACACCTTC.

The chain combines TRBV15 with TRBJ2-3, with D uncertain. V was trimmed by 0 bases and J by 0 bases, leaving 4 bases between them. The CDR3 consists of 14 residues. Germline loops: CDR1 LNHNV, CDR2 YYDKDF (reference sequence). The CDR3 is CATSREQSTDTQYF. The CDR3 DNA is TGTGCCACCAGCAGAGAGCAAAGCACAGATACGCAGTATTTT.

The CDR3 loop reads CASRPITGTEAFF. For the CDR3, the DNA is TGTGCCAGCAGACCTATAACCGGCACTGAAGCTTTCTTT. The gene calls are TRBV28 and TRBJ1-1; D gene unclear. The germline V and J ends were trimmed by 6 bases and 4 bases, with 12 bases remaining between them. CDR1 and CDR2 (germline): MDHEN, SYDVKM. The CDR3 runs 13 residues.

This clone has a single count. J is TRBJ2-7 and V is TRBV7-7; D is unresolved. Trimming took 1 base from V and 0 from J, leaving 4 bases between them. This CDR3 spans 13 amino acids. The V gene's germline CDR1 is SSHAT and CDR2 FNYEAQ (reference sequence). CDR3 nucleotide sequence: TGTGCCAGCAGCTTAGGGAACTCCTACGAGCAGTACTTC. It yields the protein CASSLGNSYEQYF.

Comment on this clone: Other DNA sequences in the sample encode the same CDR3. The J gene is TRBJ2-4, the V gene TRBV7-2; D unresolved. Germline lookup yields CDR1 SGHTA and CDR2 FQGNSA. V lost 5 bases, J lost 8 bases, and 10 bases lay in between. The length of the CDR3 is 12 residues. The CDR3 loop is CASSPRLDIQYF. The CDR3 nucleotides read TGTGCCAGCAGCCCACGTCTAGACATTCAGTACTTC. The complete variable domain, with remaining parts taken from reference TRBV7-2 and TRBJ2-4, reads GAGVSQSPSNKVTEKGKDVELRCDPISGHTALYWYRQSLGQGLEFLIYFQGNSAPDKSGLPSDRFSAERTGGSVSTLTIQRTQQEDSAVYLCASSPRLDIQYFGAGTRLSVL.

The V gene is TRBV7-6, the J gene TRBJ2-1, with D hard to call. Germline V gives CDR1 SGHVS, CDR2 FNYEAQ. The CDR3 has 15 amino acids. Trimming cost V 4 bases and J 4 bases, with 14 bases left between them. CDR3 bases: TGTGCCAGCAGCTGGGTCGGTGGGAATTACAATGAGCAGTTCTTC. It yields the protein CASSWVGGNYNEQFF. Using reference TRBV7-6 and TRBJ2-1 for the parts outside the CDR3, the full variable domain is GAGVSQSPRYKVTKRGQDVALRCDPISGHVSLYWYRQALGQGPEFLTYFNYEAQQDKSGLPNDRFSAERPEGSISTLTIQRTEQRDSAMYRCASSWVGGNYNEQFFGPGTRLTVL.

Details on this clone: Mismatch with germline at one junction end may stem from a read error. The V gene is TRBV15, the J gene TRBJ2-1; D assignment may be TRBD1 or TRBD2 (5 bases each). The germline gives CDR1 LNHNV, CDR2 YYDKDF (reference sequence). This CDR3 has 12 amino acids. CDR3 loop: CATSRDRGREVF. DNA for the CDR3: TGTGCCACCAGCAGAGATCGGGGCAGGGAAGTCTTC.

The CDR3: CASSLFGAYEQYF. The CDR3 DNA sequence: TGTGCCAGCAGTCTGTTCGGGGCCTACGAGCAGTACTTC. The chain uses TRBV2 and TRBJ2-7; D perhaps matches TRBD2 (5 bases). The V end lost 5 bases, the J end lost 2 bases, and 10 bases lay between the germline ends. Germline V gene lookup returns CDR1 SNHLY and CDR2 FYNNEI. The CDR3 is 13 amino acids.

In regard to this clone: Other DNA variants within this sample encode the same CDR3. V and J are TRBV9 and TRBJ1-1; D gene uncertain. The germline V and J ends were trimmed by 2 bases and 5 bases, with 10 bases remaining between them. CDR3 size: 13 residues. Per the germline V gene, CDR1 is SGDLS and CDR2 is YYNGEE. The CDR3 region has the DNA TGTGCCAGCAGCGTCTGGGGAGGGACTGAAGCTTTCTTT. It encodes CASSVWGGTEAFF.

The chain combines TRBV7-9 with TRBJ1-2, with no clear D. Germline V CDR1 and CDR2: SEHNR, FQNEAQ (reference sequence). V was pared by 3 bases and J by 8 bases, with 19 bases between. The CDR3 is made up of 15 amino acids. For the CDR3, the DNA is TGTGCCAGCAGCTTCCCACTGACTTGGAGGGAAGGCTACACCTTC. It codes for CASSFPLTWREGYTF.

CDR3 sequence: CATSTSRRGYNEQFF. The CDR3 DNA is TGTGCCACCAGCACTTCTAGACGGGGGTACAATGAGCAGTTCTTC. The chain employs TRBV15 and TRBJ2-1; weak D call: TRBD2 (6 bases). Germline V gene sequence: CDR1 LNHNV, CDR2 YYDKDF (reference sequence). CDR3 length: 15 residues. Trimming removed 4 bases at V and 4 bases at J, with 14 bases between.

The chain employs TRBV5-6 and TRBJ1-2; D is perhaps TRBD1 (6 bases). The length of the CDR3 is 13 residues. The V gene's germline CDR1 is SGHDT and CDR2 YYEEEE. Trimming left V 4 bases short and J 13 bases short, with 20 bases between. The CDR3 spells CASSPGQYGYFTF. The CDR3 region has the DNA TGTGCCAGCAGCCCAGGACAGTATGGCTACTTCACCTTC.